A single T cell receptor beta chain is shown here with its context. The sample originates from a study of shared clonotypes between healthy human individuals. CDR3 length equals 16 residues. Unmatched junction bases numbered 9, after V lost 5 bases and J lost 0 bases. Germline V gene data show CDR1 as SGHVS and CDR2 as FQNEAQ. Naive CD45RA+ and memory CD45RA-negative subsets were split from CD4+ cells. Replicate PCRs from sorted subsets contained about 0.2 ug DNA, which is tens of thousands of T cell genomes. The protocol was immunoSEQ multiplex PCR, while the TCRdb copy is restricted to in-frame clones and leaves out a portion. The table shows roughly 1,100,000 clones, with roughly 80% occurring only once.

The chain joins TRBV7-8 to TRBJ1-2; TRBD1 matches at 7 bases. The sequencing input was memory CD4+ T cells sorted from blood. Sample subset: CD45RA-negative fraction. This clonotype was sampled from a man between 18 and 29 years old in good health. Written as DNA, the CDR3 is TGTGCCAGCAGCATGGGCCGGGACAGACCTAACTATGGCTACACCTTC. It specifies CASSMGRDRPNYGYTF.